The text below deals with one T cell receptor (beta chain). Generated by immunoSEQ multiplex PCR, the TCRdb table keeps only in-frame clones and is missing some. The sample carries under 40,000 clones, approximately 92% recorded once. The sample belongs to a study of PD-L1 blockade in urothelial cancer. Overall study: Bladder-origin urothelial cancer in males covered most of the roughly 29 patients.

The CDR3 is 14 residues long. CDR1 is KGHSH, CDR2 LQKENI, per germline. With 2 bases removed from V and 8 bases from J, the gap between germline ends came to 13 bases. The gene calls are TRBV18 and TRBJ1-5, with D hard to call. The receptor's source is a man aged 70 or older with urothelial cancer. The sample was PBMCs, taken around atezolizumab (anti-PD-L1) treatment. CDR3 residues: CASSPSLLGEPQHF. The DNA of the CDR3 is TGTGCCAGCTCACCATCTCTTTTGGGAGAGCCCCAGCATTTT.